Below are 27 T cell receptor beta chains sequenced from a single sample in a study of T cells after yellow fever vaccination. TCRdb redid the calling of the 5' RACE reads with MiXCR, one entry per CDR3 protein. Of just under 600,000 distinct CDR3 sequences in the sample, about 13% were seen once. The sequencing used PBMCs, collected on the day of the yellow fever booster vaccination. The origin of the receptors is a man between 25 and 39 years old who received the YFV17D yellow fever vaccine.

This clonotype has a handful of counts. The chain carries TRBV20-1 and TRBJ2-3; maybe TRBD1 (5 bases). Germline CDR1 reads DFQATT; CDR2 reads SNEGSKA (reference sequence). V lost 0 bases and J lost 2, with 9 bases in between. The CDR3 spans 14 residues. The CDR3 DNA reads as TGCAGTGCTAGAGATCAGGGCTACACAGATACGCAGTATTTT. Amino acid sequence: CSARDQGYTDTQYF.

This clonotype was picked up many times. This chain links TRBV23-1 with TRBJ2-7; D possibly corresponds to TRBD2 (5 bases). TRBV23-1 is classed as an ORF, of uncertain function. This CDR3 region has 15 residues. The V gene lost 0 bases and the J gene lost 6 bases, with 15 bases spanning the gap. CDR3 coding DNA: TGCGCCAGCAGTCAATCTGGCAGTGGAGGCGTCGAGCAGTACTTC. It yields the protein CASSQSGSGGVEQYF.

This clonotype was counted only a few times. This sequence joins TRBV5-1 and TRBJ1-5, with a weak D call TRBD1 (5 bases). The CDR3 spans 14 residues. Trimming removed 4 bases from V and 3 bases from J, with 11 bases in between. Per germline, CDR1 SGHRS and CDR2 YFSETQ. The DNA for the CDR3 is TGCGCCAGCAGCACCGGGACGTCCAATCAGCCCCAGCATTTT. Residues: CASSTGTSNQPQHF.

This rearrangement joins TRBV5-4 to TRBJ2-2; TRBD1 aligns across 9 bases. The CDR3 covers 17 residues. Germline V gene data show CDR1 as SGHNT and CDR2 as YYREEE (reference sequence). V shed 7 bases and J 5 bases; nucleotides not matched to a gene: 15. The CDR3 DNA is TGTGCCAGCTTAGGGACAGGGATGGATGTGTTGACCGGGGAGCTGTTTTTT. Its protein is CASLGTGMDVLTGELFF.

This clonotype appeared a few times. The chain employs TRBV12-3 or TRBV12-4 and TRBJ2-4; 7 bases are shared with TRBD2. CDR3 length equals 13 residues. The V gene end was trimmed by 7 bases and the J gene end by 5 bases; junction bases not matched to a gene: 5. The CDR3 here is CASTTSAENIQYF. The CDR3 nucleotides read TGTGCCAGCACAACTAGCGCCGAAAACATTCAGTACTTC.

A few counts support this clonotype. Germline is not matched at one junction end, which may reflect a read error. The chain couples TRBV2 to TRBJ2-1, with a weak D call TRBD2 (6 bases). Germline V gene sequence: CDR1 SNHLY, CDR2 FYNNEI. This CDR3 is built from 15 residues. The CDR3 loop is CASSVGGASSNEQFF. CDR3 coding DNA: TGTGCCAGCAGTGTCGGAGGGGCCTCCTCCAATGAGCAGTTCTTC. The entire variable domain, with the rest obtained from reference TRBV2 and TRBJ2-1, is as follows: EPEVTQTPSHQVTQMGQEVILRCVPISNHLYFYWYRQILGQKVEFLVSFYNNEISEKSEIFDDQFSVERPDGSNFTLKIRSTKLEDSAMYFCASSVGGASSNEQFFGPGTRLTVL.

This clonotype was seen a few times. The rearrangement joins TRBV6-2 or TRBV6-3 to TRBJ2-5; TRBD2 matches 8 bases. V lost 10 bases and J lost 1; bases outside the gene matches: 11. The CDR3 totals 15 residues. Germline values: CDR1 MNHEY, CDR2 SVGEGT. The CDR3 loop reads CAIQKPTSGQETQYF. CDR3 DNA sequence: TGTGCCATCCAAAAGCCTACTAGCGGCCAAGAGACCCAGTACTTC.

V gene TRBV14 combines with J gene TRBJ2-1; TRBD2 matches at 7 bases. There are 13 residues in the CDR3. V was pared by 0 bases and J by 16 bases, with 9 bases of the junction left unmatched. Germline CDR1 reads SGHDN; CDR2 reads FVKESK. The CDR3 spells CASSQDLGLVNFF. The CDR3 DNA follows: TGTGCCAGCAGCCAAGATTTAGGACTAGTGAATTTCTTC.

This clonotype was counted at least ten times. This sequence joins TRBV5-6 and TRBJ2-4, with D possibly TRBD2 on 6 matching bases. Trimming took 1 base from V and 7 from J, leaving 12 bases between them. The CDR3 spans 14 residues. Germline V CDR1 and CDR2: SGHDT, YYEEEE. The CDR3 reads CASSLSTGRNIQYF. DNA for the CDR3: TGTGCCAGCAGCTTGTCGACGGGGAGGAACATTCAGTACTTC.

The chain couples TRBV6-2 or TRBV6-3 to TRBJ2-5; D is uncertain. The germline CDR1 and CDR2 sequences are MNHEY and SVGEGT. This CDR3 has 13 amino acids. The V end was cut by 6 bases, the J end by 7 bases, with 15 bases between. The CDR3 sequence is CASSLRNSGTQYF. The CDR3 bases are TGTGCCAGCAGCCTACGAAACTCAGGGACCCAGTACTTC.

The chain recombines TRBV19 with TRBJ2-5; TRBD2 is a possible D gene (6 bases). Germline-derived CDR1 and CDR2 are LNHDA and SQIVND (reference sequence). V lost 1 base to trimming and J lost 8 bases, with 11 bases between them. The CDR3 is made up of 13 amino acids. The CDR3 DNA reads as TGTGCCAGTAGTATAGGCGACGGGACTACCCAGTACTTC. This encodes CASSIGDGTTQYF.

This clonotype appeared a few times. Here the CDR3 reads CASSLRPRAKNIQYF. CDR3 in DNA: TGTGCCAGCAGTTTACGGCCCCGGGCCAAAAACATTCAGTACTTC. The chain couples TRBV28 to TRBJ2-4; no reliable D call. This CDR3 has 15 amino acids. Per germline, CDR1 MDHEN and CDR2 SYDVKM. V was trimmed by 2 bases and J by 1 base, leaving 9 bases between them.

This clonotype was seen only a few times. The rearrangement uses TRBV5-1 and TRBJ2-3, with D hard to call. The CDR3 is 16 residues long. V lost 0 bases to trimming and J lost 0 bases, with 11 bases between them. The germline CDR1 and CDR2 sequences are SGHRS and YFSETQ. CDR3 nucleotide sequence: TGCGCCAGCAGCTTGGACCCGCGCCCTAGCACAGATACGCAGTATTTT. It translates to CASSLDPRPSTDTQYF.

This clonotype was observed a few times. The chain recombines TRBV29-1 with TRBJ2-7; a possible D gene is TRBD2 (5 bases). The CDR3 is 16 residues long. Per the germline V gene, CDR1 is SQVTM and CDR2 is ANQGSEA. With 3 bases removed from V and 3 bases from J, the gap between germline ends came to 21 bases. The DNA of the CDR3 is TGCAGCGTTGACCCTCTGGTAGCGAATAATTTCTACGAGCAGTACTTC. It yields the protein CSVDPLVANNFYEQYF.

This clonotype was counted only a few times. V and J are TRBV4-3 and TRBJ1-2; D gene uncertain. CDR3 length: 15 amino acids. CDR1 and CDR2 from the germline V gene are LGHNA and YSLEER. Trimming removed 3 bases at V and 3 bases at J, with 14 bases between. The CDR3 bases are TGCGCCAGCAGCCAGTCTGGCAGGCTCGACTATGGCTACACCTTC. Translated, it gives CASSQSGRLDYGYTF.

This clonotype has at least ten counts. V and J are TRBV19 and TRBJ2-7; D unclear. Trimming pared 8 bases from V and 7 bases from J, leaving 27 bases between. This CDR3 is 16 amino acids long. Germline V lookup: CDR1 LNHDA, CDR2 SQIVND (reference sequence). Here the CDR3 reads CASSPFDPILPLEQYF. The CDR3 DNA reads as TGTGCCAGTTCACCATTCGACCCCATCCTCCCCTTGGAGCAGTACTTC.

The CDR3 nucleotides are TGTGCCAGCAGCCATGGACAGGGGGCCTCCGGGGAGCTGTTTTTT. Its protein is CASSHGQGASGELFF. The chain uses TRBV7-9 and TRBJ2-2; 11 bases match TRBD1. V gave up 5 bases and J gave up 6 bases; unmatched junction bases: 5. This CDR3 has 15 amino acids. In germline, CDR1 is SEHNR, CDR2 FQNEAQ (reference sequence).

The chain joins TRBV20-1 to TRBJ2-7; 7 nucleotides match TRBD1. The CDR3 runs 14 residues. J lost 3 bases, V lost 7 bases, and 12 bases had no gene match. The germline V gene has CDR1 DFQATT and CDR2 SNEGSKA (reference sequence). CDR3 DNA: TGCAGTGTTGCCCGGGACAGAGGGGACTACGAGCAGTACTTC. Its protein product is CSVARDRGDYEQYF.

At least ten counts were recorded for this clonotype. The chain combines TRBV19 with TRBJ2-2, with D tentatively TRBD1 or TRBD2 (6 bases each). The CDR3 has 16 residues. Trimming removed 4 bases from V and 5 bases from J, with 17 bases in between. Germline CDR1 is LNHDA and CDR2 is SQIVND (reference sequence). The CDR3 coding sequence is TGTGCCAGTAGTAATGCGGGAAGGGGGAAAACCGGGGAGCTGTTTTTT. Amino acids: CASSNAGRGKTGELFF.

In its sample, this clonotype was seen many times. The chain recombines TRBV10-3 with TRBJ1-2; D ambiguous. V lost 2 bases and J lost 5, with 9 bases in between. Germline CDR1 and CDR2: ENHRY and SYGVKD. The CDR3 loop spans 13 amino acids. CDR3 protein: CAISEVMEYGYTF. CDR3 DNA: TGTGCCATCAGTGAGGTCATGGAATATGGCTACACCTTC.

This clonotype was recorded a few times. The chain employs TRBV25-1 and TRBJ1-4; D is perhaps TRBD1 (5 bases). V was pared by 3 bases and J by 4 bases, with 12 bases between. The CDR3 is 15 residues long. Germline CDR1 reads MGHDK; CDR2 reads SYGVNS. The chain's CDR3 is CASSDFKGFNEKLFF. Written as DNA, the CDR3 is TGTGCCAGCAGTGATTTCAAGGGGTTTAATGAAAAACTGTTTTTT.

In its sample, this clonotype was seen a few times. Here the CDR3 reads CSARERDQPQHF. CDR3 DNA sequence: TGCAGCGCCCGCGAACGGGATCAGCCCCAGCATTTT. V usage is TRBV29-1 and J usage is TRBJ1-5; D is uncertain. The CDR3 covers 12 residues. The V end lost 7 bases, the J end lost 5 bases, and 12 bases lay between the germline ends. Germline CDR1 is SQVTM and CDR2 is ANQGSEA.

The count of this clonotype is one. The chain carries TRBV28 and TRBJ2-7, with unresolved D. V gave up 9 bases and J gave up 4 bases, with 13 bases separating them. The CDR3 totals 12 residues. Germline V lookup: CDR1 MDHEN, CDR2 SYDVKM. CDR3 residues: CASTSNSYEQYF. In DNA form, the CDR3 reads TGTGCCAGTACGTCTAACAGTTACGAGCAGTACTTC. Using reference TRBV28 and TRBJ2-7 for the parts outside the CDR3, the full variable domain is DVKVTQSSRYLVKRTGEKVFLECVQDMDHENMFWYRQDPGLGLRLIYFSYDVKMKEKGDIPEGYSVSREKKERFSLILESASTNQTSMYLCASTSNSYEQYFGPGTRLTVT.

This clonotype was seen only a few times. The chain is built from TRBV5-1 and TRBJ2-3, with D perhaps matching TRBD1 or TRBD2 (5 bases each). CDR1 and CDR2 (germline): SGHRS, YFSETQ. This CDR3 has 16 amino acids. Trimming removed 0 bases from V and 0 bases from J, with 11 bases in between. The DNA of the CDR3 is TGCGCCAGCAGCTTGGTTGGGGGTGCCAGCACAGATACGCAGTATTTT. This encodes CASSLVGGASTDTQYF.

V gene TRBV29-1 combines with J gene TRBJ2-7; 9 positions match TRBD1. Losses at the gene ends were 6 bases for V and 0 bases for J; bases not matched to a gene: 6. This CDR3 spans 14 amino acids. Per germline, CDR1 SQVTM and CDR2 ANQGSEA. The CDR3 is CSVTGTGSSYEQYF. CDR3 nucleotides: TGCAGCGTAACCGGGACAGGGAGCTCCTACGAGCAGTACTTC.

The sample holds many counts of this clonotype. The chain couples TRBV5-5 to TRBJ1-2; 7 bases match TRBD1. Germline values: CDR1 SGHKS, CDR2 YYEKEE (reference sequence). The CDR3 extends over 15 amino acids. With 2 bases clipped from V and 2 bases from J, the junction kept 6 bases outside the gene matches. CDR3 loop: CASSFGTDGNYGYTF. As DNA, the CDR3 is TGTGCCAGCAGCTTCGGGACAGACGGCAACTATGGCTACACCTTC. The full variable domain, rest sourced from reference TRBV5-5 and TRBJ1-2, is DAGVTQSPTHLIKTRGQQVTLRCSPISGHKSVSWYQQVLGQGPQFIFQYYEKEERGRGNFPDRFSARQFPNYSSELNVNALLLGDSALYLCASSFGTDGNYGYTFGSGTRLTVV.

This clonotype was counted only a few times. The chain has TRBV15 and TRBJ2-7, with D perhaps being TRBD1 or TRBD2 (6 bases each). CDR3 length: 15 amino acids. The V gene's germline CDR1 is LNHNV and CDR2 YYDKDF (reference sequence). The V and J ends lost 1 base and 3 bases respectively, with 13 bases between them. The CDR3 loop is CATSRVVGGNYEQYF. CDR3 in DNA: TGTGCCACCAGCAGAGTGGTAGGGGGGAACTACGAGCAGTACTTC.